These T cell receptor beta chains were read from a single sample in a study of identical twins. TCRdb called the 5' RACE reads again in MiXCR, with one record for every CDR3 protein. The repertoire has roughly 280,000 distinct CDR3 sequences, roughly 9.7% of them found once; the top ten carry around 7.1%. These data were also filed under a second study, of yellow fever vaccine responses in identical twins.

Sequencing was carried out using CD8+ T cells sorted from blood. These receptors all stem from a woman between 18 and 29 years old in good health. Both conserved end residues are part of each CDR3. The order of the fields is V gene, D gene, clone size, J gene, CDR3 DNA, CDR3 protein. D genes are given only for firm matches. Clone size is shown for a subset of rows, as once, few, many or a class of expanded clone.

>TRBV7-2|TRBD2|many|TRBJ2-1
TGTGCCAGCAGCCCGTCAGCGGGGTACAATGAGCAGTTCTTC
CASSPSAGYNEQFF
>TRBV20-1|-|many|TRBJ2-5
TGCAGTGCTAGCCCCTATGGGGTTCAAGAGACCCAGTACTTC
CSASPYGVQETQYF
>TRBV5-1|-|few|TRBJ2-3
TGCGCCAGCAGCCCCTTACTAGCTCTTAGCACAGATACGCAGTATTTT
CASSPLLALSTDTQYF
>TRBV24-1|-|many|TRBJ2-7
TGTGCCACCGAGAGGGGCAGCGAGCAGTACTTC
CATERGSEQYF
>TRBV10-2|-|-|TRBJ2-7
TGCGCCAGCAGTGTCGACGGACTGGAGGAGCAGTACTTC
CASSVDGLEEQYF
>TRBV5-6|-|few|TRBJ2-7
TGTGCCAGCAGTCATACAGTGACCTCCTACGAGCAGTACTTC
CASSHTVTSYEQYF
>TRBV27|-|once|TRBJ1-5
TGTGCCAGCACCGCCTCCGCGGGAAGCAATCAGCCCCAGCATTTT
CASTASAGSNQPQHF
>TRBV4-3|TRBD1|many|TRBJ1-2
TGCGCCAGCAGCCAAGATATCAGGGGGGACTATGGCTACACCTTC
CASSQDIRGDYGYTF
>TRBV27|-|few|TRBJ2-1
TGTGCCAGCAGTTTATCGCTACTAACAGGGCCAAGGTTCTTC
CASSLSLLTGPRFF
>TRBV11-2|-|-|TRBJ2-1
TGTGCCAGCAGCTTAGGGGGCTTTGGCTCCTACAATGAGCAGTTCTTC
CASSLGGFGSYNEQFF
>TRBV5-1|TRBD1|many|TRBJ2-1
TGCGCCAGCAGCTACGAAGGGGGACAGGCTGGTGAGCAGTTCTTC
CASSYEGGQAGEQFF
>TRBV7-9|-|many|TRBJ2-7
TGTGCCAGCAGCTTAGACGGGGGCGTCCCCTACGAGCAGTACTTC
CASSLDGGVPYEQYF
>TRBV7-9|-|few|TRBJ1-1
TGTGCCAGCAGCTTAGAGTCAGGGTGGGAAGCTTTCTTT
CASSLESGWEAFF
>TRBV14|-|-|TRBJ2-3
TGTGCCAGCAGCCAGCCCAATTGGGATACGCAGTATTTT
CASSQPNWDTQYF
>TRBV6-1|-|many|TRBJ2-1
TGTGCCAGCAGGATGGAGGAGGGGGGCGCTAATGAGCAGTTCTTC
CASRMEEGGANEQFF
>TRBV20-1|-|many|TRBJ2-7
TGCAGTGCTAGGGGCCGACCCCAAAGCTCCTACGAGCAGTACTTC
CSARGRPQSSYEQYF
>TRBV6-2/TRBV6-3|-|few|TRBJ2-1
TGTGCCAGCAGTATCTCGGGTGGCTACAATGAGCAGTTCTTC
CASSISGGYNEQFF
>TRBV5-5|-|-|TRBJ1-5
TGTGCCAGCAGCTTGCTCTGGGCTAATCAGCCCCAGCATTTT
CASSLLWANQPQHF
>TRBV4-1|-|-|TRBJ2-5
TGCGCCAGCAGCCAACTCGTACTAAGGGGTTGGGAGACCCAGTACTTC
CASSQLVLRGWETQYF
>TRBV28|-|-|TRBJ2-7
TGTGCCAGCAGTTTCCGGGCAGCCGGCGAGCAGTACTTC
CASSFRAAGEQYF
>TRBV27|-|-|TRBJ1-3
TGTGCCAGCAGTTTAACCTGGAGCTCTGGAAACACCATATATTTT
CASSLTWSSGNTIYF
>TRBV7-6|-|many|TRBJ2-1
TGTGCCAGCAGCAACAAACTGGGGACTTCCCCCCGATACAATGAGCAGTTCTTC
CASSNKLGTSPRYNEQFF
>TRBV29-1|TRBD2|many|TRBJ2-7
TGCAGCGTACCAGCGGGAGGGCCTTACGAGCAGTACTTC
CSVPAGGPYEQYF
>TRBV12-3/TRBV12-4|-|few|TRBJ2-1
TGTGCCAGCAGTTTTTCGGGGGGCCCCATAAACAATGAGCAGTTCTTC
CASSFSGGPINNEQFF
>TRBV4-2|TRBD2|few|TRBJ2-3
TGTGCCAGCAGCCAAGCTGACGGGGGGGAAGATACGCAGTATTTT
CASSQADGGEDTQYF
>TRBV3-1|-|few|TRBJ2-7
TGTGCCAGCAGCCAAGATCTCCGCTTCTCCTACGAGCAGTACTTC
CASSQDLRFSYEQYF
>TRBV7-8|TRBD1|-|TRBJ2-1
TGTGCCAGCAGCACAAAACAGGGGAGCGGAGTCCCCTACAATGAGCAGTTCTTC
CASSTKQGSGVPYNEQFF
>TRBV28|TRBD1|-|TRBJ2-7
TGTGCCAGCAGTTCTCCCGGGACAGGGGGCATCGAGCAGTACTTC
CASSSPGTGGIEQYF
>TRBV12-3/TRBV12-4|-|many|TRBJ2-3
TGTGCCAGCAGTGATACAGGGTTTCCCACAGATACGCAGTATTTT
CASSDTGFPTDTQYF
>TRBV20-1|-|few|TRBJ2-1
TGCAGTGCTAGAGATCTCGAGGGGGGGAATGAGCAGTTCTTC
CSARDLEGGNEQFF
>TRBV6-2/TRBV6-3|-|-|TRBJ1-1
TGTGCCAGCAGTTTCCTCAGGAGAGGGACTGAAGCTTTCTTT
CASSFLRRGTEAFF